The clone carrying this T cell receptor beta chain came up a few times. Its cognate antigen is unknown. There were TCR beta CDR3 regions amplified from RNA transcripts. RT-PCR in the first round (using the HTBI primer set) targeted the TCR CDR3. From the multiplex PCR reads, TCRdb called clonotypes with MiXCR, one entry per CDR3 protein. The sample lists a few hundred thousand distinct CDR3 sequences, roughly an eighth occurring once. Lactation, pregnancy, other autoimmune disease or uncontrolled infection led to exclusion of patients. This sample is part of a study of T cells in Graves' hyperthyroidism and ophthalmopathy. Study observations and caveats: Ophthalmopathy was distinguished from stable hyperthyroidism by 13 V-J signatures. Researchers found most expanded thyroid clonotypes above 0.001 in blood as well.

Material: blood. This clonotype originated in a woman in her thirties or forties with Graves' ophthalmopathy.

Written as DNA, the CDR3 is TGTGCCAGCAGCGTTTATCCGGGACAGGGGATCAATGAGCAGTTCTTC. Its protein product is CASSVYPGQGINEQFF. The V call is TRBV7-9, the J call TRBJ2-1; 10 bases are shared with TRBD1. Germline CDR1 is SEHNR and CDR2 is FQNEAQ (reference sequence). The CDR3 loop spans 16 amino acids. The V segment lost 5 bases and the J segment 6 bases; nucleotides outside the gene matches: 10.